This record looks at one T cell receptor (beta chain) sequence and its context. Its target is unknown. The V gene end was trimmed by 4 bases and the J gene end by 7 bases; junction bases not matched to a gene: 8. Per the germline V gene, CDR1 is SGDLS and CDR2 is YYNGEE. The CDR3 covers 14 residues. The data were obtained in a study of T cell responses to AZD1222 COVID-19 vaccine. As for the study in general: Pooled together were second doses at about 4 or about 12 weeks. Study observations and caveats: Spike-wide coverage was observed for vaccine-associated CD4 TCRs, with dominant responses at 160-218 and 743-854. Two AZD1222 doses significantly raised spike-specific TCR breadth and depth over controls. White British ancestry dominated among donors, who included more females, and clonal diversity was possibly underestimated.

Assay: immunoSEQ multiplex PCR; the TCRdb copy retains only in-frame clones and omits some. Of a few hundred thousand clones in the sample, about 92% were seen once. This chain uses TRBV9 with TRBJ2-7; 10 positions match TRBD1. This receptor was identified in an adult in good health. The sample consisted of peripheral blood, taken on day 0 of AZD1222 vaccination. CDR3 nucleotide sequence: TGTGCCAGCAGCACCGGGACAGGGGCGAGGGAGCAGTACTTC. This translates into CASSTGTGAREQYF.